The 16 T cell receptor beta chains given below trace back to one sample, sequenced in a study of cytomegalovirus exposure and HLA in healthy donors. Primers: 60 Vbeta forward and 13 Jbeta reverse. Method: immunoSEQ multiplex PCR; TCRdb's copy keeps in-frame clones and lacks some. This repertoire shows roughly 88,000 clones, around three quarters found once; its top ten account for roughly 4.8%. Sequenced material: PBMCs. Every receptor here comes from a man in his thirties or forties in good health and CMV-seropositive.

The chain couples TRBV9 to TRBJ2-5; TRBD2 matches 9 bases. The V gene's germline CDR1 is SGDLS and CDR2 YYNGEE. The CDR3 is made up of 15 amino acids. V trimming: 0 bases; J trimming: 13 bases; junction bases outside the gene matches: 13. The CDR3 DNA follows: TGTGCCAGCAGCGTAGAGATAGCGGGGGCCAATTTTCTGTACTTC. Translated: CASSVEIAGANFLYF. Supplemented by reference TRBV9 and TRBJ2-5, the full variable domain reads DSGVTQTPKHLITATGQRVTLRCSPRSGDLSVYWYQQSLDQGLQFLIQYYNGEERAKGNILERFSAQQFPDLHSELNLSSLELGDSALYFCASSVEIAGANFLYFGPGTRLLVL.

In DNA form, the CDR3 reads TGTGCCAGCAGCCAAACTGGGACAGCCAATCAGCCCCAGCATTTT. Protein sequence: CASSQTGTANQPQHF. The V and J genes are TRBV7-3 and TRBJ1-5; 7 nucleotides align to TRBD1. The CDR3 extends over 15 amino acids. Germline trimming cut 5 bases from V and 3 bases from J; bases unmatched to any gene: 7. Germline-derived CDR1 and CDR2 are SGHTA and FQGTGA.

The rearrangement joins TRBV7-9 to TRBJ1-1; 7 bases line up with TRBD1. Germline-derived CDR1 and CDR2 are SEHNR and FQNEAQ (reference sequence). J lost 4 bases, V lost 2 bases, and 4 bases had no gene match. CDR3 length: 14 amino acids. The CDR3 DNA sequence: TGTGCCAGCAGCTTAATGACAGGGCTCACTGAAGCTTTCTTT. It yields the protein CASSLMTGLTEAFF.

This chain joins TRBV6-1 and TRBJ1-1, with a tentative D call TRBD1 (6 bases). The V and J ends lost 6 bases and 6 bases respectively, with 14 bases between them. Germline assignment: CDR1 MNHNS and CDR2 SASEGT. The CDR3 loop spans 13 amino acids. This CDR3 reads CASRVTGDAEAFF. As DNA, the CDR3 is TGTGCCAGCAGGGTGACAGGTGACGCTGAAGCTTTCTTT.

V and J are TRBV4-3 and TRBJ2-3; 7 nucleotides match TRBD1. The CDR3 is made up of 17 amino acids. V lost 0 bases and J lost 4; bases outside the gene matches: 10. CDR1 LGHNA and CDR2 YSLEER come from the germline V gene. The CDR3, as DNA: TGCGCCAGCAGCCAAGATAACCGGGACAGCTACTCAGATACGCAGTATTTT. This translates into CASSQDNRDSYSDTQYF.

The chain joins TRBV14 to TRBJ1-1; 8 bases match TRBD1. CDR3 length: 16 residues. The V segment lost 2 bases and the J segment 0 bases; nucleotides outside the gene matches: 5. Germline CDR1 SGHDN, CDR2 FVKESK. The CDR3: CASSQWGTGMNTEAFF. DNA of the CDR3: TGTGCCAGCAGCCAATGGGGGACAGGCATGAACACTGAAGCTTTCTTT. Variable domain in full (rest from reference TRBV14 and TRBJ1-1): EAGVTQFPSHSVIEKGQTVTLRCDPISGHDNLYWYRRVMGKEIKFLLHFVKESKQDESGMPNNRFLAERTGGTYSTLKVQPAELEDSGVYFCASSQWGTGMNTEAFFGQGTRLTVV.

The CDR3 DNA reads as TGTGCCAGCCTTACGAGCGGCGCAGCGACCGGGGAGCTGTTTTTT. Residues: CASLTSGAATGELFF. The V and J genes are TRBV28 and TRBJ2-2; perhaps TRBD2 as D (5 bases). CDR3 size: 15 residues. The germline CDR1 and CDR2 sequences are MDHEN and SYDVKM. V lost 8 bases and J lost 5, with 18 bases in between. Supplemented by reference TRBV28 and TRBJ2-2, the full variable domain reads DVKVTQSSRYLVKRTGEKVFLECVQDMDHENMFWYRQDPGLGLRLIYFSYDVKMKEKGDIPEGYSVSREKKERFSLILESASTNQTSMYLCASLTSGAATGELFFGEGSRLTVL.

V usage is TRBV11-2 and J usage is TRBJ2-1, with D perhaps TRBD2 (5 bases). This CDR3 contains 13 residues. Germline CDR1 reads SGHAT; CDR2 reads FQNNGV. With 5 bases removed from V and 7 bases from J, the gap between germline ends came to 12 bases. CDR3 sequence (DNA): TGTGCCAGCAGCCCCGTAGGAGGAAATGAGCAGTTCTTC. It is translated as CASSPVGGNEQFF.

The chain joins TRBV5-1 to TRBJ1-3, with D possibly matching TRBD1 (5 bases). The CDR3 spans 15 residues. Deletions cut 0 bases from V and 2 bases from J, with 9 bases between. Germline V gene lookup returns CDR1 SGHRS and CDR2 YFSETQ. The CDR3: CASSLAGGPGNTIYF. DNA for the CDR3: TGCGCCAGCAGCTTGGCGGGGGGACCTGGAAACACCATATATTTT.

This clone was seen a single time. The chain's CDR3 is CASSLGLAGGDTQYF. The CDR3 region has the DNA TGTGCCAGCAGCTTGGGACTAGCGGGAGGAGATACGCAGTATTTT. The chain links TRBV5-6 to TRBJ2-3; 13 nucleotides line up with TRBD2. Germline V gene data show CDR1 as SGHDT and CDR2 as YYEEEE. CDR3 length equals 15 residues. With V trimmed by 0 bases and J by 5 bases, 0 bases remained unmatched. The variable domain in full, with the rest retrieved from reference TRBV5-6 and TRBJ2-3, is DAGVTQSPTHLIKTRGQQVTLRCSPKSGHDTVSWYQQALGQGPQFIFQYYEEEERQRGNFPDRFSGHQFPNYSSELNVNALLLGDSALYLCASSLGLAGGDTQYFGPGTRLTVL.

The CDR3 nucleotides are TGTGCCAGCTCACCAAGGGACAGGGGGCGATACTATGGCTACACCTTC. Translated: CASSPRDRGRYYGYTF. The V and J genes are TRBV18 and TRBJ1-2, with TRBD1 matching 12 bases. The CDR3 has 16 residues. The germline V gene encodes CDR1 KGHSH and CDR2 LQKENI. Trimming took 2 bases from V and 3 from J; bases not matched to a gene: 4. The complete variable domain, with remaining parts taken from reference TRBV18 and TRBJ1-2, reads NAGVMQNPRHLVRRRGQEARLRCSPMKGHSHVYWYRQLPEEGLKFMVYLQKENIIDESGMPKERFSAEFPKEGPSILRIQQVVRGDSAAYFCASSPRDRGRYYGYTFGSGTRLTVV.

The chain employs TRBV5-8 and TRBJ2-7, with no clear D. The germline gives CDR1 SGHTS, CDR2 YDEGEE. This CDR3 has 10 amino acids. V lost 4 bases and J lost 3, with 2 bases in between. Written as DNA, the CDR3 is TGTGCCAGCAGCCGCTACGAGCAGTACTTC. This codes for CASSRYEQYF. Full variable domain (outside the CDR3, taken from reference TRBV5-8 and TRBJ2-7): EAGVTQSPTHLIKTRGQQATLRCSPISGHTSVYWYQQALGLGLQFLLWYDEGEERNRGNFPPRFSGRQFPNYSSELNVNALELEDSALYLCASSRYEQYFGPGTRLTVT.

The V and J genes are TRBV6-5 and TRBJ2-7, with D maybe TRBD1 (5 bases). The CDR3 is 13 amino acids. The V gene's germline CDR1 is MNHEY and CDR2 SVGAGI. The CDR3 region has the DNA TGTGCCAGCAGTAACTCCGCGACAGACGAGCAGTACGTC. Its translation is CASSNSATDEQYV.

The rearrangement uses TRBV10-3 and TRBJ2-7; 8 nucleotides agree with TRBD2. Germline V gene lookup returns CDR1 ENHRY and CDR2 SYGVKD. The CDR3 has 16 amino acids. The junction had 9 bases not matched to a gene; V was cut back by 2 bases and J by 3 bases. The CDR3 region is CAISERGSSGIYEQYF. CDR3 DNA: TGTGCCATCAGTGAGCGCGGCAGTAGCGGGATCTACGAGCAGTACTTC.

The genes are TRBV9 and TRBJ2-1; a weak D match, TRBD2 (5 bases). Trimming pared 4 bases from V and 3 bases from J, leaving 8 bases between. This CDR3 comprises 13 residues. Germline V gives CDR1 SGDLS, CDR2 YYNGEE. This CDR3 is CASSTGIYNEQFF. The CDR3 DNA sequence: TGTGCCAGCAGCACGGGAATCTACAATGAGCAGTTCTTC.

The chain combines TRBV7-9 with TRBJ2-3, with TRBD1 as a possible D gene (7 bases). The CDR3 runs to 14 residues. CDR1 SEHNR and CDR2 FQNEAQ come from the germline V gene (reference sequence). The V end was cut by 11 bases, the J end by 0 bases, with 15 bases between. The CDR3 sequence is CASLEGASTDTQYF. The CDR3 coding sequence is TGTGCCTCCCTGGAGGGGGCGAGCACAGATACGCAGTATTTT.